This T cell receptor (beta chain) was observed in a study of early T cells in non-severe SARS-CoV-2 infection. Trimming took off 6 bases at V and 4 bases at J, with 16 bases between the two ends. Germline assignment: CDR1 MDHEN and CDR2 SYDVKM. This CDR3 is 15 amino acids long. The sample holds many counts of this clonotype. A single record per CDR3 protein comes from TCRdb applying MiXCR to the 5' RACE reads. The table includes tens of thousands of distinct CDR3 sequences, 9.5% to 15% detected once. This TCR was recovered from an adult who was a healthcare worker with PCR-confirmed SARS-CoV-2 infection or an uninfected control (not recorded which). The chain is built from TRBV28 and TRBJ1-5; possibly TRBD1 for D (6 bases). The sample was whole blood. The DNA of the CDR3 is TGTGCCAGCAGCCCGGGACACTACCTAAATCAGCCCCAGCATTTT. This gives the protein CASSPGHYLNQPQHF.